This entry features one T cell receptor (beta chain) sequence. Measured with immunoSEQ multiplex PCR; TCRdb has only the in-frame clones, and not every one. The table shows approximately 320,000 clones, with about 92% occurring only once. This record comes from a study of blood T cell repertoires in COVID-19. J gave up 2 bases and V 6 bases, and 4 bases lay outside the gene matches. Germline CDR1 MNHEY, CDR2 SVGEGT. The CDR3 spans 13 residues. The source material was PBMCs or T cells enriched from blood (not recorded which). This TCR was recovered from a man aged 60 to 69 who had recovered from COVID-19. J is TRBJ2-7 and V is TRBV6-2 or TRBV6-3; 7 nucleotides align to TRBD2. In DNA form, the CDR3 reads TGTGCCAGCAGGCCTAGCGGTACCTACGAGCAGTACTTC. This gives the protein CASRPSGTYEQYF.